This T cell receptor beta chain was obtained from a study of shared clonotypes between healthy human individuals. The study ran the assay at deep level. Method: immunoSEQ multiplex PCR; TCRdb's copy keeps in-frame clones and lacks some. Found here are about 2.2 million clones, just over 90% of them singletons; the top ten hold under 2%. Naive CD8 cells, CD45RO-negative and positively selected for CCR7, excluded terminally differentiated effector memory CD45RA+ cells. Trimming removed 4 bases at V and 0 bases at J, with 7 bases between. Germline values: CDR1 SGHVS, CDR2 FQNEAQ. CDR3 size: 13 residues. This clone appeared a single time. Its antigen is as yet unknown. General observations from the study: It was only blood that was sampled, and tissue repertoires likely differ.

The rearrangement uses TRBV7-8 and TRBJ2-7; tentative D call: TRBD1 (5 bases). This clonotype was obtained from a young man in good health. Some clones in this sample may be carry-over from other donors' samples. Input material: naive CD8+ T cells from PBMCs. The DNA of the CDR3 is TGTGCCAGCAGCTCCAGGGCCTCCTACGAGCAGTACTTC. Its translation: CASSSRASYEQYF.